This T cell receptor (beta chain) derives from a study of cytomegalovirus exposure and HLA in healthy donors. Profiling relied on immunoSEQ multiplex PCR, and the TCRdb table lists in-frame clones only, not all of them. The table includes about 180,000 clones, roughly nine tenths detected once. V lost 4 bases and J 4 bases, leaving 8 bases between the germline ends. Germline V lookup: CDR1 LGHNT, CDR2 FRNRAP. This CDR3 comprises 13 residues. Regarding the study as a whole: TCR beta chains numbering 164 were designated cytomegalovirus-associated.

A note on this clone: What it recognizes is unknown.

This rearrangement joins TRBV12-5 to TRBJ1-5, with TRBD1 as a possible D gene (5 bases). Sequencing used PBMCs. This receptor was identified in a man aged 18-30 years in good health and CMV-seropositive. CDR3 in amino acids: CASGWGDNQPQHF. CDR3 sequence (DNA): TGTGCTAGTGGTTGGGGCGATAATCAGCCCCAGCATTTT.